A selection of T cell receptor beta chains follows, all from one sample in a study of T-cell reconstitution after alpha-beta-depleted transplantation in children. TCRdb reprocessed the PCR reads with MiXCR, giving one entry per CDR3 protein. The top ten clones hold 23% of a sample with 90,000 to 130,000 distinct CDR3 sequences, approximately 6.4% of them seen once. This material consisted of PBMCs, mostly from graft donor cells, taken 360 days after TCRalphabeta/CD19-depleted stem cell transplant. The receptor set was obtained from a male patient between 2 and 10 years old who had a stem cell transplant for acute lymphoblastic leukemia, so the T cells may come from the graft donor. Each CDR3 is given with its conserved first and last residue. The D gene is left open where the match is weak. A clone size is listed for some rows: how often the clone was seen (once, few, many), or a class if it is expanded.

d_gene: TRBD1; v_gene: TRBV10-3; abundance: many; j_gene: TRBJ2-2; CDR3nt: TGTGCCATCAGTGTATTAACAGGGGCGACCGGGGAGCTGTTTTTT; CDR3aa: CAISVLTGATGELFF
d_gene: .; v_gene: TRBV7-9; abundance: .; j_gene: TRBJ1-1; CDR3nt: TGTGCCAGCAGCTCCCGGGAGAACACTGAAGCTTTCTTT; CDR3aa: CASSSRENTEAFF
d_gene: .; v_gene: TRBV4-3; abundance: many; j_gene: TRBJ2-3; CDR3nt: TGCGCCAGCAGCCAGGCGGGGCTAGCCGGTGATACGCAGTATTTT; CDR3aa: CASSQAGLAGDTQYF
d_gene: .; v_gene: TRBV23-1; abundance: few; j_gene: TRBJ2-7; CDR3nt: TGCGCCAGCATCTCAAGAGGTGTTACCTACGAGCAGTACTTC; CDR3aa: CASISRGVTYEQYF
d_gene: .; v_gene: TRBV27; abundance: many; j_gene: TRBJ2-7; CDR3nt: TGTGCCAGCAGCTCGCCTAGCAACGAGCAGTACTTC; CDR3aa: CASSSPSNEQYF
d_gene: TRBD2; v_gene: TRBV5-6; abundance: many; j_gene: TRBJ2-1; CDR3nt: TGTGCCAGCAGGTTGGGAACTAGCGGACGTGTAGAGCAGTTCTTC; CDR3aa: CASRLGTSGRVEQFF
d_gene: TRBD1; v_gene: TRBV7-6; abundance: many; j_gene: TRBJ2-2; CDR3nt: TGTGCCAGCAGCATGGACAGGGAAGGGGAGCTGTTTTTT; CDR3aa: CASSMDREGELFF
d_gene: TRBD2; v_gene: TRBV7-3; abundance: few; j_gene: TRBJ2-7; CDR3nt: TGTGCCAGCAGCTTTAAAGCGGGAGGGCCCGTCTACGAGCAGTACTTC; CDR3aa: CASSFKAGGPVYEQYF
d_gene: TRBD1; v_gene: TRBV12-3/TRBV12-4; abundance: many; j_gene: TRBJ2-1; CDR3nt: TGTGCCAGCAGTCCCCCACAGGGGGCTTCCTACAATGAGCAGTTCTTC; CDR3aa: CASSPPQGASYNEQFF
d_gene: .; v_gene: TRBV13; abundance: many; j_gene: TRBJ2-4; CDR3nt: TGTGCCAGCAGCTTAGGTCTAGCCAAAAACATTCAGTACTTC; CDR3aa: CASSLGLAKNIQYF
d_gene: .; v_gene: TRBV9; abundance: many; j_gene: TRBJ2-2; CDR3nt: TGTGCCAGCAGCGTAGGATTGGTGGGGACTCCTCCTTCAGGCGGGGAGCTGTTTTTT; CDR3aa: CASSVGLVGTPPSGGELFF
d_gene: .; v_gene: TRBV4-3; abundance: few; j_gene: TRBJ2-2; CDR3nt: TGCGCCAGCAGCCAAGCCCTCGGACAGCGAAAGGCGAACACCGGGGAGCTGTTTTTT; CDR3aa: CASSQALGQRKANTGELFF
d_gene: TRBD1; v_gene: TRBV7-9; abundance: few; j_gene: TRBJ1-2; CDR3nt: TGTGCCAGCAGCTCCAGGGGGTACTATGGCTACACCTTC; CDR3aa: CASSSRGYYGYTF
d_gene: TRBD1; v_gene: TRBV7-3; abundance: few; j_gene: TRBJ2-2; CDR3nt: TGTGCCAGCAGCTTAACCGGACGGGACAGGGAGTTAGTTTTTCCTACCGGGGAGCTGTTTTTT; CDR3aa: CASSLTGRDRELVFPTGELFF
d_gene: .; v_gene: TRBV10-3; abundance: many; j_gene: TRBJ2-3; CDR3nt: TGTGCCACCCTGTTCACAGATACGCAGTATTTT; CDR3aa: CATLFTDTQYF
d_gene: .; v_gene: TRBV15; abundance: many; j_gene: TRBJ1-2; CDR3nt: TGTGCCACCCGGACAGACTCTTATGGCTACACCTTC; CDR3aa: CATRTDSYGYTF
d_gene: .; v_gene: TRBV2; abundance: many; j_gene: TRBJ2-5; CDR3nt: TGTGCCAGCAGTGAATTACGCGCAGAGACCCAGTACTTC; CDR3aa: CASSELRAETQYF
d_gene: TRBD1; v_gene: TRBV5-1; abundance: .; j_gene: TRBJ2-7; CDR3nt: TGCGCCAGCAGCTCGCCGTGGGCAGGGGGCTACGAGCAGTACTTC; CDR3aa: CASSSPWAGGYEQYF
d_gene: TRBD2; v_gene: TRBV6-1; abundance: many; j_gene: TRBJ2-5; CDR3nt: TGTGCCAGCAGCCGTAGCGGGGCATCCCAAGAGACCCAGTACTTC; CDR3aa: CASSRSGASQETQYF
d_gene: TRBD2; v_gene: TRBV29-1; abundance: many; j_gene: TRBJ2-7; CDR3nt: TGCAGCGTTGAAAGACTAGCGGGAAGGGCCTACGAGCAGTACTTC; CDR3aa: CSVERLAGRAYEQYF
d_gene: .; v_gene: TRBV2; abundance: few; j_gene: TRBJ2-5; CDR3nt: TGTGCCAGCAGTGCAGGGTTAGAGACCCAGTACTTC; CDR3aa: CASSAGLETQYF
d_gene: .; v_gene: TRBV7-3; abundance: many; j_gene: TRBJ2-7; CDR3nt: TGTGCCAGCAGCTTGACTTACGGGCTAGACGAGCAGTACTTC; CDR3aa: CASSLTYGLDEQYF
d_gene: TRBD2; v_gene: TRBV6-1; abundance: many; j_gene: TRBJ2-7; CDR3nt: TGTGCCAGCAGACATACTAGCGGGCAAGGATACGAGCAGTACTTC; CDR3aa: CASRHTSGQGYEQYF
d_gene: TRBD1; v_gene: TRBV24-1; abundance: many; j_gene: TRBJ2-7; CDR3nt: TGTGCCACCAGAACCGGGACAGATTACGAGCAGTACTTC; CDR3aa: CATRTGTDYEQYF
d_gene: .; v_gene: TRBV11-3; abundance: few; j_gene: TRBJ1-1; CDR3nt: TGTGCCAGCAGCCATTTAGGGAACACTGAAGCTTTCTTT; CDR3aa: CASSHLGNTEAFF
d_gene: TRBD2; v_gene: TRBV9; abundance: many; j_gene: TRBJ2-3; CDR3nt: TGTGCCAGCAGCGCCAGAGCGGGAGGGTACACAGATACGCAGTATTTT; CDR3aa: CASSARAGGYTDTQYF
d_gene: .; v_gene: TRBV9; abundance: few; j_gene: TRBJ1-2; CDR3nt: TGTGCCAGCAGCGGCCGTGGGAGCCCAGGCTACACCTTC; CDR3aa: CASSGRGSPGYTF
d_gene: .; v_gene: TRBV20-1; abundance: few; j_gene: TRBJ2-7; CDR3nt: TGCAGTGCACAGACGGCCTACGAGCAGTACTTC; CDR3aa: CSAQTAYEQYF
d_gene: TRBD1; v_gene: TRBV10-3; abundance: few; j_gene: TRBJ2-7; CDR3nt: TGTGCCATCACCGAGGAGACAGGGCCCTCCTACGAGCAGTACTTC; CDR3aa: CAITEETGPSYEQYF
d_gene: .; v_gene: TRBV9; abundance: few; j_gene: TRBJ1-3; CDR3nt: TGTGCCAGCAGCGCCAACTCTGGAAACACCATATATTTT; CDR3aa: CASSANSGNTIYF
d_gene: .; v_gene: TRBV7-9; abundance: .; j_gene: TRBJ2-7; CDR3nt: TGTGCCAGCAGCCCCGCCCGAGGGGGAGGGGTCCGCGAGCAGTACTTC; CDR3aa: CASSPARGGGVREQYF
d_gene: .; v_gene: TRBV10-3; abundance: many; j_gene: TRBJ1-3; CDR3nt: TGTGCCATCAGTGTTTCAGTGGGCTCTGGAAACACCATATATTTT; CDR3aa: CAISVSVGSGNTIYF
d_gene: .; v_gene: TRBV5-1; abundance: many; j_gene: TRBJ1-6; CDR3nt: TGCGCCAGCAGCTTGGACAGCTCCTATAATTCACCCCTCCACTTT; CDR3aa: CASSLDSSYNSPLHF
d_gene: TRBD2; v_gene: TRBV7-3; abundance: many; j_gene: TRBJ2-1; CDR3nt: TGTGCCAGCAGCTTAACGGGAACTAGCGGGAGGGTTAAGAATGAGCAGTTCTTC; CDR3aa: CASSLTGTSGRVKNEQFF
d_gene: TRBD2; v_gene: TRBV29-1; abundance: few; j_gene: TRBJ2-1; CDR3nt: TGCAGCGTGAGGGGGTCACTAGCGGGGTACAATGAGCAGTTCTTC; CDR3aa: CSVRGSLAGYNEQFF
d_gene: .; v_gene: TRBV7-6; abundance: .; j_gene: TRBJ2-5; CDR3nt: TGTGCCAGCAGCTCCACCCACGTGGAGGGAGAGACCCAGTACTTC; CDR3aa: CASSSTHVEGETQYF
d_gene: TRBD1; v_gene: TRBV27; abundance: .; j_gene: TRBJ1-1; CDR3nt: TGTGCCAGCAGTTGGCAGGGGGACACTGAAGCTTTCTTT; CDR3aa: CASSWQGDTEAFF
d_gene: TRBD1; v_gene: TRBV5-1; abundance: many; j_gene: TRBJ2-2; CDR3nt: TGCGCCAGCAGCCTGGAAATCCGGGACAGTTTTACCGGGGAGCTGTTTTTT; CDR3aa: CASSLEIRDSFTGELFF
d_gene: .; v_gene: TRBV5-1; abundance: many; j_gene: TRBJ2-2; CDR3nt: TGCGCCAGCATGAGGGGACAGGAGCTGTTTTTT; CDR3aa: CASMRGQELFF
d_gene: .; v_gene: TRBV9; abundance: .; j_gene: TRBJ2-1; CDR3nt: TGTGCCAGCAGCGTAGACCCCCGGGCTCCCGATAAGGATGAGCAGTTCTTC; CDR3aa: CASSVDPRAPDKDEQFF
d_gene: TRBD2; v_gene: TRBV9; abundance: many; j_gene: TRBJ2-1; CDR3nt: TGTGCCAGCAGCGCTCTAGGGGTAACTAGCGGCTACAATGAGCAGTTCTTC; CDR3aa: CASSALGVTSGYNEQFF
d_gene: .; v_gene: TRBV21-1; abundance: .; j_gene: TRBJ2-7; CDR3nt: TGTGCCAGCGGACCGGACCATTCTTACGAGCAGTACTTC; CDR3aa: CASGPDHSYEQYF
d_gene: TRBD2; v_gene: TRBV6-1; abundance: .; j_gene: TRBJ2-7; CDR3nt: TGTGCCAGCAGTCCCCTAGCGGAGGCCCGTGGCGAGCAGTACTTC; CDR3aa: CASSPLAEARGEQYF